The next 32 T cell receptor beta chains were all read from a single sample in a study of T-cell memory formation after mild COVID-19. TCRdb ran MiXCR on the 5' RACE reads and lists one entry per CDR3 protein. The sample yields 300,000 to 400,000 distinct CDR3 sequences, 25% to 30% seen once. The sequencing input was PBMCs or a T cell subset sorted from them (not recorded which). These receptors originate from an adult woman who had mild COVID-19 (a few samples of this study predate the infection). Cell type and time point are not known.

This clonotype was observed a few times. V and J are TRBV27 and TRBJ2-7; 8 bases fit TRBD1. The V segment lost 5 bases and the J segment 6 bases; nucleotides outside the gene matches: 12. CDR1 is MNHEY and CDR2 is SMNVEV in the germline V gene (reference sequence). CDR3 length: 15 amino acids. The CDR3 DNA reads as TGTGCCAGCAGTCGACAACAGGGGGTGCGGGGCGAGCAGTACTTC. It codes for CASSRQQGVRGEQYF.

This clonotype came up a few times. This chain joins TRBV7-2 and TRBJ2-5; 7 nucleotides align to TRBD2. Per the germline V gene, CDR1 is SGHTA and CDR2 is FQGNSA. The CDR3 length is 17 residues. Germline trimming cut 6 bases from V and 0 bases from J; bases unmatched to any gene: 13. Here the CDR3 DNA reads TGTGCCAGCAGTCTTCTAGGAGCGGGGATGCACCAAGAGACCCAGTACTTC. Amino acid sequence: CASSLLGAGMHQETQYF.

The DNA of the CDR3 is TGTGCCAGCAGTCCCGGATCTACCTACAATGAGCAGTTCTTC. Protein product: CASSPGSTYNEQFF. This chain joins TRBV3-1 and TRBJ2-1; the D is unclear. V was shortened by 6 bases and J by 2 bases, with 11 bases between the two germline ends. CDR3 length: 14 amino acids. Germline V gene data show CDR1 as LGHDT and CDR2 as YNNKEL (reference sequence).

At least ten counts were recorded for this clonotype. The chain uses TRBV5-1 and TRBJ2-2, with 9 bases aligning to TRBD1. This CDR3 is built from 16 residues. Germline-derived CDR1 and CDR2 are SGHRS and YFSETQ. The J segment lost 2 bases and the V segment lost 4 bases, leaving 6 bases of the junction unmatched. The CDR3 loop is CASSIRTGANTGELFF. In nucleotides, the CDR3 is TGCGCCAGCAGCATACGGACAGGGGCAAACACCGGGGAGCTGTTTTTT.

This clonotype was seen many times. The CDR3 sequence: CASSSPSYEQYF. DNA for the CDR3: TGTGCCAGCAGCTCTCCCTCCTACGAGCAGTACTTC. The J gene is TRBJ2-7, the V gene TRBV7-2, with D uncertain. The V gene lost 4 bases and the J gene lost 0 bases, with 4 bases spanning the gap. This CDR3 is built from 12 residues. In germline, CDR1 is SGHTA, CDR2 FQGNSA.

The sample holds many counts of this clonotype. CDR3 residues: CASSLGRSSGSNEQFF. CDR3 in DNA: TGTGCCAGCAGCTTGGGCCGGTCTAGCGGGAGCAATGAGCAGTTCTTC. V is TRBV7-2 and J is TRBJ2-1; 10 bases map to TRBD2. Trimming at V came to 3 bases and at J to 6 bases, leaving 8 bases not matched to a gene. This CDR3 spans 16 amino acids. The germline gives CDR1 SGHTA, CDR2 FQGNSA.

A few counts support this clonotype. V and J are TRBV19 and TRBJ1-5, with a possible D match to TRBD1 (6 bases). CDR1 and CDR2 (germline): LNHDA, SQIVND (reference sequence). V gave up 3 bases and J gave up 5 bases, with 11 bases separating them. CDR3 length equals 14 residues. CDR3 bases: TGTGCCAGTAGTATCGGGACAAGCGATCAGCCCCAGCATTTT. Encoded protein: CASSIGTSDQPQHF.

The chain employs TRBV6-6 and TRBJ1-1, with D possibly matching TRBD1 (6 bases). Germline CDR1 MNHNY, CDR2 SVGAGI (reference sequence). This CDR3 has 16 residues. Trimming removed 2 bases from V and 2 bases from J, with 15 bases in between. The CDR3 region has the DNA TGTGCCAGCAGTTACCGGACACTGGACAGAAACACTGAAGCTTTCTTT. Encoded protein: CASSYRTLDRNTEAFF.

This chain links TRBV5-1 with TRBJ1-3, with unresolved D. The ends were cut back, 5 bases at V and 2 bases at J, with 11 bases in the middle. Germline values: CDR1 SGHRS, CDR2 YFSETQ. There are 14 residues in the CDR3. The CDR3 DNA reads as TGCGCCAGCAGGGCCAACACCCCTGGAAACACCATATATTTT. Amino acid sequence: CASRANTPGNTIYF.

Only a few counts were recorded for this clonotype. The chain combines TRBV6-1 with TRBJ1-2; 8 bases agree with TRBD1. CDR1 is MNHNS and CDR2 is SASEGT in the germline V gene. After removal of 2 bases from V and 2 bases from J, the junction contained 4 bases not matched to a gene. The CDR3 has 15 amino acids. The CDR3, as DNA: TGTGCCAGCAGTGAACGGACAGGGCCAAACTATGGCTACACCTTC. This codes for CASSERTGPNYGYTF.

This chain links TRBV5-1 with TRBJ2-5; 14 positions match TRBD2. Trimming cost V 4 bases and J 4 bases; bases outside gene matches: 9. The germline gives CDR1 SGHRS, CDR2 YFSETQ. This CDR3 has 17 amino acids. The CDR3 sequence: CASSNRGLAGATETQYF. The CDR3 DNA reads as TGCGCCAGCAGCAATCGGGGACTAGCGGGAGCCACAGAGACCCAGTACTTC.

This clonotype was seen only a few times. CDR3 coding DNA: TGCAGTGCTAGGGCAGGGACGAACACTGAAGCTTTCTTT. Amino acids: CSARAGTNTEAFF. The V gene is TRBV20-1, the J gene TRBJ1-1, with D possibly matching TRBD1 (5 bases). The CDR3 is 13 residues long. Deletions cut 3 bases from V and 1 base from J, with 9 bases between. Germline assignment: CDR1 DFQATT and CDR2 SNEGSKA (reference sequence).

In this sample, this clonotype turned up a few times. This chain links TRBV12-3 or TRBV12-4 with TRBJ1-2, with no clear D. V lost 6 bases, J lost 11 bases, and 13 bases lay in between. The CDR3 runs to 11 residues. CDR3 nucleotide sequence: TGTGCCAGCAGCCCTAAGCCCTATTACACCTTC. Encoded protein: CASSPKPYYTF.

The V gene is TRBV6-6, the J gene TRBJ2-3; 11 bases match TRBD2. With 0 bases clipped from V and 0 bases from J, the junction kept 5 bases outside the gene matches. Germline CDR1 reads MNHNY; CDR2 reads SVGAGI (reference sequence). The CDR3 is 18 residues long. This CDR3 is CASSYSTSGGDSTDTQYF. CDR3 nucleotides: TGTGCCAGCAGTTACTCCACTAGCGGGGGAGACAGCACAGATACGCAGTATTTT.

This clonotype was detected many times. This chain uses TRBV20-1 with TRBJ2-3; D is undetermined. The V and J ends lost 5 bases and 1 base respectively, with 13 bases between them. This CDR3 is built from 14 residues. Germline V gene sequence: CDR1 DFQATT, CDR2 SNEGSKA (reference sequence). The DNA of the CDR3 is TGCAGTGCTCGGGCTCACCCGGGCACAGATACGCAGTATTTT. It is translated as CSARAHPGTDTQYF.

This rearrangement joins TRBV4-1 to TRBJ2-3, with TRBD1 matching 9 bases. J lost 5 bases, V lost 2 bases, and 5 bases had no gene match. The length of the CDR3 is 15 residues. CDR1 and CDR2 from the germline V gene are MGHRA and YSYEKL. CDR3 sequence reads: CASSQTTGGQDTQYF. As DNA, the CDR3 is TGCGCCAGCAGCCAAACGACAGGGGGACAAGATACGCAGTATTTT.

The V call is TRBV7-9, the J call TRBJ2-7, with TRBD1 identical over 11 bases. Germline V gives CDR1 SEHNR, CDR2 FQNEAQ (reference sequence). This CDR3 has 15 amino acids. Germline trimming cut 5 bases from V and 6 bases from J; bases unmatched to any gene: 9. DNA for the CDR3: TGTGCCAGCAGCCCGGGACAGGGGGTATCGGGCGAGCAGTACTTC. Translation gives CASSPGQGVSGEQYF. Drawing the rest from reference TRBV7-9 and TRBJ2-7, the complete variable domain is DTGVSQNPRHKITKRGQNVTFRCDPISEHNRLYWYRQTLGQGPEFLTYFQNEAQLEKSRLLSDRFSAERPKGSFSTLEIQRTEQGDSAMYLCASSPGQGVSGEQYFGPGTRLTVT.

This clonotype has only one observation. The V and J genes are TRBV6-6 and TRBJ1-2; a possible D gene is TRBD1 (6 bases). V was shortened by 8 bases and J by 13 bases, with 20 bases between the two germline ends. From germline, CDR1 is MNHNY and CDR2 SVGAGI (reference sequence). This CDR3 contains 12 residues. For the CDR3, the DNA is TGTGCCAGCCATAATCTAACAGGGCTAGCCACCTTC. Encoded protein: CASHNLTGLATF.

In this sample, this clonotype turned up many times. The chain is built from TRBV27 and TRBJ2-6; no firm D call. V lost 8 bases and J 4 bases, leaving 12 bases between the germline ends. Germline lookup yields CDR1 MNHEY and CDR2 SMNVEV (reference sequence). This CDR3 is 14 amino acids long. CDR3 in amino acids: CASSSAVGANVLTF. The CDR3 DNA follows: TGTGCCAGCTCTTCAGCTGTCGGGGCCAACGTCCTGACTTTC.

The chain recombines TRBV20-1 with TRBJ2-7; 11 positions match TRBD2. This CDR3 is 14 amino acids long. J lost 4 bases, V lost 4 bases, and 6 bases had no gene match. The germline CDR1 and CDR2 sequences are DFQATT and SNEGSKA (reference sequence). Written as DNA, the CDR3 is TGCAGTGCTATGGGGGGGACTAGCGGATACGAGCAGTACTTC. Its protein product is CSAMGGTSGYEQYF.

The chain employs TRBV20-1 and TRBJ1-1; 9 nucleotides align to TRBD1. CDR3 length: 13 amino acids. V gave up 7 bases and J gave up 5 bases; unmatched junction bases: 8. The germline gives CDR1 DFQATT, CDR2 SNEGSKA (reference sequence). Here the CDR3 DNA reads TGCAGTGTCCCGGGACAGGGAGGGACTGAAGCTTTCTTT. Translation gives CSVPGQGGTEAFF.

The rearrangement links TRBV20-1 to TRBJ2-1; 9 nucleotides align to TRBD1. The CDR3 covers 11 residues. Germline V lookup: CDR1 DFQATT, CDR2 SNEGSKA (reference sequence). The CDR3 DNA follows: TGCAGAGTGGGACAGGGCAATGAGCAGTTCTTC. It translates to CRVGQGNEQFF.

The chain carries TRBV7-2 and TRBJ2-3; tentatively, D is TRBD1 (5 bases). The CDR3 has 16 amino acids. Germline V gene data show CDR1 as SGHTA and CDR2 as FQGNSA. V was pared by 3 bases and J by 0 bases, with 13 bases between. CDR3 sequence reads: CASSFFQGMSTDTQYF. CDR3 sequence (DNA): TGTGCCAGCAGCTTCTTTCAGGGCATGAGCACAGATACGCAGTATTTT.

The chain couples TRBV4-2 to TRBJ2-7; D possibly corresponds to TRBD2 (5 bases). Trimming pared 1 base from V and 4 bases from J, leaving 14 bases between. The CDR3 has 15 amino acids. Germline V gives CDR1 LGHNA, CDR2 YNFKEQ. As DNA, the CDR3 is TGTGCCAGCAGCCAAGTCGAGCTAGCCGAGTACGAGCAGTACTTC. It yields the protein CASSQVELAEYEQYF.

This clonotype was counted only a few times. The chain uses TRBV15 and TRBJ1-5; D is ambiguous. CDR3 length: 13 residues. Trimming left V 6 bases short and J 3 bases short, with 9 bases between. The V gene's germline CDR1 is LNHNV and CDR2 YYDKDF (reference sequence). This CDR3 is CATRFELNQPQHF. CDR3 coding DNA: TGTGCCACCAGATTCGAGCTCAATCAGCCCCAGCATTTT.

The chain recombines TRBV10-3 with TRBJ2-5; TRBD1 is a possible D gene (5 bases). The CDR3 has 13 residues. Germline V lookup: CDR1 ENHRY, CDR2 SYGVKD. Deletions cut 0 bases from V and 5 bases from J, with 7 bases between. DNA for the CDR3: TGTGCCATCAGTGAGTCAGGGGTTGAGACCCAGTACTTC. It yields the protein CAISESGVETQYF.

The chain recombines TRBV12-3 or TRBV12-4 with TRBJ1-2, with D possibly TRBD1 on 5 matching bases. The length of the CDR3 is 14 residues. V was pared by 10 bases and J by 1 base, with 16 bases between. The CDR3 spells CATGGIAFNYGYTF. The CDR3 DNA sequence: TGTGCCACGGGGGGGATTGCTTTTAACTATGGCTACACCTTC.

Here the CDR3 reads CATSDWASEETQYF. In nucleotides, the CDR3 is TGTGCCACCAGTGATTGGGCTAGCGAAGAGACCCAGTACTTC. The chain recombines TRBV24-1 with TRBJ2-5; a weak D match, TRBD2 (6 bases). Germline V gene sequence: CDR1 KGHDR, CDR2 SFDVKD. V lost 2 bases and J lost 3, with 9 bases in between. The CDR3 runs 14 residues.

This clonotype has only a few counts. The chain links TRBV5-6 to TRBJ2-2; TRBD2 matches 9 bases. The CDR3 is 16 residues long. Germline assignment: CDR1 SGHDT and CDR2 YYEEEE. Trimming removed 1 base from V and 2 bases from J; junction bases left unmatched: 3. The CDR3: CASSLSGGINTGELFF. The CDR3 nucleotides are TGTGCCAGCAGCTTGAGCGGGGGGATCAACACCGGGGAGCTGTTTTTT.

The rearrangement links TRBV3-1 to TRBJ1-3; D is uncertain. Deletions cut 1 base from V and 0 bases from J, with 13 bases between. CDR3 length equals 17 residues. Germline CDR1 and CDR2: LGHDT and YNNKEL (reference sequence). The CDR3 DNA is TGTGCCAGCAGCCAAGGGCTAAGTTATCCCTCTGGAAACACCATATATTTT. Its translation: CASSQGLSYPSGNTIYF.

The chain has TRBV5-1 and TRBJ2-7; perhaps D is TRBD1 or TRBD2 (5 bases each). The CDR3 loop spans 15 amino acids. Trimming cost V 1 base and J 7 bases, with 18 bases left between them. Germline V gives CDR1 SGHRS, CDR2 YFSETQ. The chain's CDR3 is CASSLTGQGETEQYF. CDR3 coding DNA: TGCGCCAGCAGCTTGACCGGTCAAGGGGAGACGGAGCAGTACTTC. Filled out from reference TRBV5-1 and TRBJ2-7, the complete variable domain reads KAGVTQTPRYLIKTRGQQVTLSCSPISGHRSVSWYQQTPGQGLQFLFEYFSETQRNKGNFPGRFSGRQFSNSRSEMNVSTLELGDSALYLCASSLTGQGETEQYFGPGTRLTVT.

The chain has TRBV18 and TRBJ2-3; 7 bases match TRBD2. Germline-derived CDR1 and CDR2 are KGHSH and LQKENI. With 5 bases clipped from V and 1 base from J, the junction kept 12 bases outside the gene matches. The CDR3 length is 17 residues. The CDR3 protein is CASSTLTSAEGTDTQYF. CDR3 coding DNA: TGTGCCAGCTCAACCTTAACTAGCGCCGAAGGCACAGATACGCAGTATTTT. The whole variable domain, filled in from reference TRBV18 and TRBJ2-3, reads NAGVMQNPRHLVRRRGQEARLRCSPMKGHSHVYWYRQLPEEGLKFMVYLQKENIIDESGMPKERFSAEFPKEGPSILRIQQVVRGDSAAYFCASSTLTSAEGTDTQYFGPGTRLTVL.